This T cell receptor (beta chain) was found in a study of Ad26.COV2.S vaccination and SARS-CoV-2 variants. Study context: By the intramuscular route, Ad26.COV2.S was given once, or twice 56 days apart. Study findings and constraints: Comparable non-spike TCR breadth was observed in vaccine and placebo recipients. Reportedly, spike-specific CD8+ and CD4+ T cell responses achieved substantial breadth once vaccination had taken place.

Sample treatment: roughly 19 received Ad26.COV2.S at low or high dose, single or two shots; about 5 received placebo; per-sample allocation not given. Day 63 after the first vaccine or placebo injection was the time point for sampling. An 18-55-year-old adult in Boston served as donor. For this clone: The antigen is unknown.

Produced via immunoSEQ multiplex PCR; TCRdb's table is partial and in-frame only. This sample carries around 300,000 clones, 88% of them seen once, and the ten largest clones take around 6.4%. The origin of this receptor is a person between 18 and 65 years old who received the Ad26.COV2.S COVID-19 vaccine or a placebo. Sequences were derived from peripheral blood, sampled in a trial of Ad26.COV2.S vaccine versus placebo.

Here the CDR3 reads CASDSGARGTGELFF. CDR3 bases: TGTGCCAGCGATTCTGGGGCGCGGGGCACCGGGGAGCTGTTTTTT. The V call is TRBV2, the J call TRBJ2-2; D might be TRBD2 (6 bases). Between the trimmed V and J ends, which lost 8 bases and 4 bases, there was a span of 17 bases. Germline V gives CDR1 SNHLY, CDR2 FYNNEI. The CDR3 sequence is 15 residues long.